The 17 T cell receptor beta chains below were found in one sample sequenced in a study of blood T cell repertoires in COVID-19. Profiling relied on immunoSEQ multiplex PCR, and the TCRdb table lists in-frame clones only, not all of them. The sample consists of some 220,000 clones, 65% to 85% of them appearing once. The sample was peripheral blood. The receptors stem from a woman aged 60-75 years with acute or convalescent COVID-19.

The gene calls are TRBV7-9 and TRBJ1-1; the D is unclear. The CDR3 contains 13 residues. Per the germline V gene, CDR1 is SEHNR and CDR2 is FQNEAQ (reference sequence). V lost 1 base, J lost 5 bases, and 8 bases lay in between. This CDR3 is CASSLDLYTEAFF. CDR3 nucleotide sequence: TGTGCCAGCAGCTTAGACCTATATACTGAAGCTTTCTTT. Supplemented by reference TRBV7-9 and TRBJ1-1, the full variable domain reads DTGVSQNPRHKITKRGQNVTFRCDPISEHNRLYWYRQTLGQGPEFLTYFQNEAQLEKSRLLSDRFSAERPKGSFSTLEIQRTEQGDSAMYLCASSLDLYTEAFFGQGTRLTVV.

This clone was seen more than once but under ten times. This chain uses TRBV9 with TRBJ1-3, with D hard to call. The V gene's germline CDR1 is SGDLS and CDR2 YYNGEE. V was pared by 0 bases and J by 7 bases, with 17 bases between. The CDR3 runs 16 residues. CDR3 bases: TGTGCCAGCAGCGTAGCAACAGACCCCGAAGGCAACACCATATATTTT. It specifies CASSVATDPEGNTIYF.

DNA of the CDR3: TGTGCCAGCAGCGCACCTGGGGGGATCTCTGGAAACACCATATATTTT. As protein: CASSAPGGISGNTIYF. V gene TRBV3-1 (or the pseudogene TRBV3-2) combines with J gene TRBJ1-3, with D possibly TRBD1 on 5 matching bases. This CDR3 has 16 residues. The germline CDR1 and CDR2 sequences are LGHDT and YNNKEL (reference sequence). V lost 5 bases, J lost 0 bases, and 14 bases lay in between.

This clone was seen a handful of times. The V and J genes are TRBV3-1 (or the pseudogene TRBV3-2) and TRBJ2-1; possible D gene TRBD2, 5 bases. Germline loops: CDR1 LGHDT, CDR2 YNNKEL (reference sequence). This CDR3 has 15 residues. Trimming removed 1 base from V and 1 base from J, with 8 bases in between. Written as DNA, the CDR3 is TGTGCCAGCAGCCAAGGGCTAGCATCCTACAATGAGCAGTTCTTC. Translated: CASSQGLASYNEQFF.

This clone appeared a few times. In DNA form, the CDR3 reads TGTGCCAGCATCATCGTGGGGAGTACTGAAGCTTTCTTT. It codes for CASIIVGSTEAFF. This rearrangement joins TRBV12-3 or TRBV12-4 to TRBJ1-1; no clear D gene. CDR3 length: 13 amino acids. The V gene lost 7 bases and the J gene lost 5 bases, with 14 bases spanning the gap.

The chain links TRBV28 to TRBJ1-5; no firm D call. The CDR3 is made up of 14 amino acids. V lost 3 bases and J 3 bases, leaving 9 bases between the germline ends. The germline V gene encodes CDR1 MDHEN and CDR2 SYDVKM. The DNA for the CDR3 is TGTGCCAGCAGTTTTTTCGGGATCAATCAGCCCCAGCATTTT. Amino acids: CASSFFGINQPQHF.

V usage is TRBV4-3 and J usage is TRBJ1-1; no reliable D call. From germline, CDR1 is LGHNA and CDR2 YSLEER. This CDR3 region has 13 residues. V was shortened by 0 bases and J by 11 bases, with 13 bases between the two germline ends. The CDR3: CASSQDRSGTAFF. Written as DNA, the CDR3 is TGCGCCAGCAGCCAAGATAGGTCGGGTACGGCTTTCTTT.

J is TRBJ1-6 and V is TRBV4-2; D may be TRBD1 (5 bases). V was cut by 0 bases and J by 11 bases, with 14 bases left in between. This CDR3 contains 15 residues. Germline V gene sequence: CDR1 LGHNA, CDR2 YNFKEQ. CDR3 DNA sequence: TGTGCCAGCAGCCAAGATCTAGGGGTCCTGGCACCCCTCCACTTT. It yields the protein CASSQDLGVLAPLHF.

The chain has TRBV11-2 and TRBJ2-2; D is possibly TRBD1 (6 bases). Germline-derived CDR1 and CDR2 are SGHAT and FQNNGV. Trimming removed 1 base at V and 4 bases at J, with 13 bases between. This CDR3 comprises 16 residues. CDR3 amino acids: CASSLGPGTLTGELFF. CDR3 DNA sequence: TGTGCCAGCAGCTTAGGTCCTGGGACACTCACCGGGGAGCTGTTTTTT.

The chain combines TRBV4-1 with TRBJ2-2, with 13 positions matching TRBD2. The CDR3 extends over 19 amino acids. With V trimmed by 4 bases and J by 0 bases, 8 bases remained unmatched. Germline V CDR1 and CDR2: MGHRA, YSYEKL. CDR3 protein: CASSPGLAGAHSNTGELFF. DNA for the CDR3: TGCGCCAGCAGCCCAGGACTAGCGGGGGCCCATTCGAACACCGGGGAGCTGTTTTTT.

A single count supports this clone. The chain uses TRBV19 and TRBJ1-1; 9 bases line up with TRBD1. The CDR3 length is 15 residues. CDR1 is LNHDA, CDR2 SQIVND, per germline (reference sequence). The junction had 10 bases not matched to a gene; V was cut back by 5 bases and J by 6 bases. CDR3 region: CASSPTGQGFAEAFF. CDR3 DNA: TGTGCCAGTAGTCCCACCGGACAGGGGTTCGCTGAAGCTTTCTTT.

J is TRBJ1-6 and V is TRBV10-3; weak D call: TRBD1 (5 bases). V was trimmed by 4 bases and J by 7 bases, leaving 11 bases between them. In germline, CDR1 is ENHRY, CDR2 SYGVKD. This CDR3 has 14 amino acids. The CDR3 reads CAISGPRQNSPLHF. In DNA form, the CDR3 reads TGTGCCATCAGTGGGCCTCGACAGAATTCACCCCTCCACTTT.

This chain joins TRBV4-3 and TRBJ2-2, with TRBD2 matching 11 bases. CDR3 size: 17 residues. CDR1 is LGHNA and CDR2 is YSLEER in the germline V gene. Losses at the gene ends were 0 bases for V and 4 bases for J; bases not matched to a gene: 4. The CDR3 region has the DNA TGCGCCAGCAGCCAAGAGGTAGCGGGGGGGCCCACCGGGGAGCTGTTTTTT. This sequence encodes CASSQEVAGGPTGELFF.

V usage is TRBV25-1 and J usage is TRBJ1-2, with a tentative D call TRBD1 (6 bases). Germline V gene sequence: CDR1 MGHDK, CDR2 SYGVNS. CDR3 length: 12 residues. V was pared by 4 bases and J by 8 bases, with 11 bases between. CDR3 residues: CASSAQGWGYTF. The CDR3 DNA is TGTGCCAGCAGTGCCCAGGGGTGGGGCTACACCTTC.

The rearrangement uses TRBV5-4 and TRBJ2-3, with TRBD2 as a possible D gene (6 bases). CDR1 SGHNT and CDR2 YYREEE come from the germline V gene (reference sequence). Trimming took off 4 bases at V and 6 bases at J, with 6 bases between the two ends. This CDR3 has 11 amino acids. The CDR3 DNA sequence: TGTGCCAGCAGCCGGGAGGATACGCAGTATTTT. Its translation is CASSREDTQYF. Looking up the rest from reference TRBV5-4 and TRBJ2-3 gives the full variable domain: ETGVTQSPTHLIKTRGQQVTLRCSSQSGHNTVSWYQQALGQGPQFIFQYYREEENGRGNFPPRFSGLQFPNYSSELNVNALELDDSALYLCASSREDTQYFGPGTRLTVL.

This clone was picked up a small number of times. The chain combines TRBV3-1 (or the pseudogene TRBV3-2) with TRBJ1-3; D is undetermined. The CDR3 is 17 amino acids. V was trimmed by 0 bases and J by 0 bases, leaving 12 bases between them. Germline V gene sequence: CDR1 LGHDT, CDR2 YNNKEL (reference sequence). CDR3 in amino acids: CASSQDLLRSSGNTIYF. The CDR3 DNA sequence: TGTGCCAGCAGCCAAGATCTGTTGAGGAGCTCTGGAAACACCATATATTTT.

J is TRBJ2-3 and V is TRBV4-2, with D possibly matching TRBD2 (5 bases). Trimming took off 1 base at V and 2 bases at J, with 13 bases between the two ends. In germline, CDR1 is LGHNA, CDR2 YNFKEQ. The CDR3 contains 16 residues. In nucleotides, the CDR3 is TGTGCCAGCAGCCAAGTGGTAGCGAGGAACACAGATACGCAGTATTTT. Translating gives CASSQVVARNTDTQYF.